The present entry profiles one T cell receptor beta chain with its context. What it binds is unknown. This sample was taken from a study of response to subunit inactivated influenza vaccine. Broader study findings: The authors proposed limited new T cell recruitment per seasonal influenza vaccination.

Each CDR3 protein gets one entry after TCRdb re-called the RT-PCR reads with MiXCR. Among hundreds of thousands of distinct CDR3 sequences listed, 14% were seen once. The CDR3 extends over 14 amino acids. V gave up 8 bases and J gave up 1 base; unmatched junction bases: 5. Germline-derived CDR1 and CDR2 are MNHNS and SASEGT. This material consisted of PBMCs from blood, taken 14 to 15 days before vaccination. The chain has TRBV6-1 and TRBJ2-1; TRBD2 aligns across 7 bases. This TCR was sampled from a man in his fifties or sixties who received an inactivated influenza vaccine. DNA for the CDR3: TGTGCCAGCGAGCGGGACCCGTCCTACAATGAGCAGTTCTTC. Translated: CASERDPSYNEQFF.